This T cell receptor beta chain is drawn from a study of CD4 and CD8 cells across lung adenocarcinoma regions. This clonotype was detected only a few times. TCRdb re-called the PCR reads through MiXCR, storing one row per CDR3 protein. The sample lists about 5,500 distinct CDR3 sequences; approximately 50% were seen once. V lost 0 bases to trimming and J lost 6 bases, with 10 bases between them. The CDR3 runs to 14 residues. The germline gives CDR1 SGHVS, CDR2 FNYEAQ. The patients had localized lung adenocarcinoma, a non-small cell subtype. The clonotype originates from a male donor with lung adenocarcinoma. The CD4 and CD8 labels of this study may be unreliable. V usage is TRBV7-6 and J usage is TRBJ2-3; D is ambiguous. Material for sequencing was CD4+ T cells from the margin of a lung tumor. The CDR3 sequence is CASSLASPGDTQYF. For the CDR3, the DNA is TGTGCCAGCAGCTTAGCATCCCCCGGGGATACGCAGTATTTT.